Described below is a single T cell receptor beta chain sequence and its context. As processed by the authors: Reference gene primer amplification gave estimated nucleated cell counts. The repertoire was sequenced with immunoSEQ multiplex PCR; TCRdb's copy has only in-frame clones and lacks some. V and J calls and clone size are as listed in that table; D and trimming were resolved from the DNA. The repertoire holds 110,000 to 150,000 clones, over 70% seen once, with around 1.8% in the top ten. The CDR3 covers 12 residues. V dropped 3 bases and J dropped 7 bases, with 5 bases sitting between them. The germline V gene encodes CDR1 SGHRS and CDR2 YFSETQ. The sample belongs to a study of blood T cell repertoires in COVID-19. Study summary: Both acute and convalescent COVID-19 samples were obtained from the United States, Italy and Spain. T cells, B-cell-depleted T cells, or PBMCs provided the cDNA or gDNA that served as material.

Sequenced material: peripheral blood. V gene TRBV5-1 combines with J gene TRBJ1-6; no clear D. The clonotype comes from a woman aged 60-75 years with acute or convalescent COVID-19. CDR3 DNA sequence: TGCGCCAGCAGCTGGGAGAATTCACCCCTCCACTTT. Translated, it gives CASSWENSPLHF. The full variable domain, completed using reference TRBV5-1 and TRBJ1-6, is KAGVTQTPRYLIKTRGQQVTLSCSPISGHRSVSWYQQTPGQGLQFLFEYFSETQRNKGNFPGRFSGRQFSNSRSEMNVSTLELGDSALYLCASSWENSPLHFGNGTRLTVT.